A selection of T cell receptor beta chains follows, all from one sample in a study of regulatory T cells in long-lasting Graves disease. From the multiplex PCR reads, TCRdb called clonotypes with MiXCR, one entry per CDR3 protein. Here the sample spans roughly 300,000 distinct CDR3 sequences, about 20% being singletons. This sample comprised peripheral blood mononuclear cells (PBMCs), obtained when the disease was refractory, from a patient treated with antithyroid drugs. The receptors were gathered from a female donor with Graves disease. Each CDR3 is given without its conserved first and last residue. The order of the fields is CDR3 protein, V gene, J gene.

cdr3_aa: AISDRPENSPLH; v_call: TRBV10-3; j_call: TRBJ1-6
cdr3_aa: ASSLGTLFRKGNTEAF; v_call: TRBV7-3; j_call: TRBJ1-1
cdr3_aa: ASSQERAGGFYNEQF; v_call: TRBV14; j_call: TRBJ2-1
cdr3_aa: ASSLSSGTPYEQY; v_call: TRBV7-3; j_call: TRBJ2-7
cdr3_aa: ATSRDRGPRETQY; v_call: TRBV15; j_call: TRBJ2-5
cdr3_aa: ASSQVEVVY; v_call: TRBV3-1; j_call: TRBJ2-5
cdr3_aa: AWNQLRVGTEAF; v_call: TRBV30; j_call: TRBJ1-1
cdr3_aa: SALPGGLVNTEAF; v_call: TRBV29-1; j_call: TRBJ1-1
cdr3_aa: ASSRGGNQLNQPQH; v_call: TRBV27; j_call: TRBJ1-5
cdr3_aa: ASSETTGNTIY; v_call: TRBV10-2; j_call: TRBJ1-3